The clone carrying this T cell receptor beta chain has a handful of counts. Its target is unknown. These data originate in a study of T cell repertoires in cytomegalovirus infection. Looking at the study overall: It was recently identified HLA-C-restricted and well-studied HLA-B-restricted CMV epitopes that the study used. Shared public TCR beta signatures pointed to both CMV infection and a matching HLA type.

Findings and limits, study-wide: The ex vivo response was dominated by HLA-C-restricted CMV-specific TCR beta clonotypes.

TCRdb passed the reads through MiXCR, listing each CDR3 protein once. This table has about 360,000 distinct CDR3 sequences, roughly 34% appearing once. The receptor was isolated from a human donor in good health (CMV status not recorded). Some clones in this sample may be carry-over from other donors' samples. Here the sequenced sample was cultured PBMCs, taken from culture after CMV antigen stimulation.

CDR3 region: CASSTTSGSSEQYF. The CDR3 DNA follows: TGTGCCAGCAGCACGACTAGCGGGAGTAGCGAGCAGTACTTC. V usage is TRBV7-9 and J usage is TRBJ2-7, with 12 bases lining up with TRBD2. V gave up 5 bases and J gave up 6 bases; unmatched junction bases: 5. The CDR3 has 14 amino acids. Germline loops: CDR1 SEHNR, CDR2 FQNEAQ (reference sequence).